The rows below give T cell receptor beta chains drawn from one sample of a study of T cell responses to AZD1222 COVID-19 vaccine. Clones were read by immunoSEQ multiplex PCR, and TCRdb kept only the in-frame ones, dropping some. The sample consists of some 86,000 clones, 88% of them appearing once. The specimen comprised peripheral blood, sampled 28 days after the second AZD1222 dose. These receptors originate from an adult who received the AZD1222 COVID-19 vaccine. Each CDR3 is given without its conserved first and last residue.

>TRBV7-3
ASSDLATSGRVSYNEQF
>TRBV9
ASSAGTGLYEQY
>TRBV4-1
ASSQTRVEKLF
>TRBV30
AWKEVAAYEQY
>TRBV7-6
ASSSGPDSSYEQY
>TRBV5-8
ASSLRLVYNEQF
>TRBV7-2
ASSLLGLAVSSYEQY
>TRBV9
ASSPGTTEAF
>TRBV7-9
ASSFRAEGNTGELF
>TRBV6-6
ASSYSSGYT
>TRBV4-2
ASSDSGTSSAREQF
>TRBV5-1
ASSLTTGTSTHEQF
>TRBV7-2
ASSLRWQTGTSGRGEQF
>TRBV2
ASRETGASYEQY
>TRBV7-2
ASSLQPPRLAGQETQY
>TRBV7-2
ASSLGGRRNQPQH
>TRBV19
ASSTGKSTEQF
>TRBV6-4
ASSEGRGKGTQY
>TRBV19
ASNRGGGPNTEAF
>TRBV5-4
ASSFRTGGVNIQY
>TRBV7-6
ASSFGLAGVSETQY
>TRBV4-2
ASSQDDGASSYNEQF
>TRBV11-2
ASSSRGPGGNEQF
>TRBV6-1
ASSEGTGGSQPQH
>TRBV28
ASSFPSPLH
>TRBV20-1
SAREEG
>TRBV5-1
ASSLGDSGSGYT
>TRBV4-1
ASSQEAGGRSPLH
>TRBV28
ASSLNRDEQY
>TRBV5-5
ASSFTSGRVHEQY
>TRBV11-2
ASSLPGGQVQSEAF
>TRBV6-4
ASSEGDTYEQY
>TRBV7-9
ASASTGGNTEAF
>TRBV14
ASSQGRTGDGYT
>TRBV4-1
ASSRGGSEASGSKGDTDTQY
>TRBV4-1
ASSHLAGVGEQF
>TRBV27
ASSQTRTVYNSPLH
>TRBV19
ASTGSVYGYT
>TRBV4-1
ASSSRLAGGNEQF
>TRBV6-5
ASSRLAGGPDTQY
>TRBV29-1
SVAQGHEQY
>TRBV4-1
ASSRGRDYGGYT
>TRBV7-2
ASSSDWTSRNEQF
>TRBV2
ASSRDRVQRGETQY
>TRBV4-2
ASSHETSGRGNEQF
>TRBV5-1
ASSLAGAGRDNEQF
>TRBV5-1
ASSWGVTTDTQY
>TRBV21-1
AKQGRASGDIETQY
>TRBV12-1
ASSFANSGKNNEQF
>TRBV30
AWRGPLSYEQY
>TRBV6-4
ASSPGDTGELF
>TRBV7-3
ASSLWVNTEAF
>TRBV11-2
ASSQYVDDEQF